Here is one TCR beta chain with its context. This clone was counted once. Its antigen is currently not known. No quality values exist for individual bases; no much larger clone is one base distant. CD8 naive samples consisted of CD45RO-negative cells that were positively selected for CCR7, yielding a CD45RA+CCR7+ population without TemRA cells. Healthy HIV-negative adults with no recently reported acute infections or vaccinations were included as donors. Every donor was a Caucasian adult living in Nashville, Tennessee, USA. Blood was collected by leukapheresis, and PBMCs were isolated by Ficoll-Histopaque density gradient centrifugation and then cryopreserved in liquid nitrogen vapor phase. Purity and quantity of every magnetically sorted T cell population were checked by analytical flow cytometry. Genomic DNA was isolated from every sorted fraction and measured by UV absorbance on a Nanodrop 2000c.

The data originate from a study of shared clonotypes between healthy human individuals (dated by TCRdb to the early 2020s). Some background on the complete study: The cohort included a few men and a couple of women between 18 and 49 years of age. Per donor, three plates each were used for CD4 naive and CD4 memory, two for CD8 naive, and one for CD8 memory. The study deeply sequenced blood TCR repertoires of five healthy adults to estimate repertoire size and the extent of clonotype sharing between individuals. Each donor's leukapheresis produced roughly between roughly 0.85 and 9 billion PBMCs. To increase sequencing depth and limit assay-specific biases, TCR repertoire library preparation and sequencing were carried out by different laboratories using diverse techniques. The paper's findings and limits, for the study overall: Sampling was restricted to blood, and TCR repertoires in tissue are likely to differ from TCR repertoires in blood. Because the study included only a small number of donors, the genetic and exposure-history diversity represented was limited. Rarefaction of sorted-subset datasets indicated incomplete sequencing despite the large sequencing depth. Sharing across a few donors was observed for approximately 5% of naive CD4, 3% to 3.5% of naive CD8, over 2% of memory CD4, and around 0.4% of memory CD8 clonotypes. Naive subsets generally had larger estimated clonotype richness than memory subsets did. Pairwise subsampling led to the expectation that sequencing depth would affect the degree of clonotype sharing among donors. Compared with non-shared clonotypes, clonotypes shared by all four sorted-subset donors had higher generation probabilities.

Using the deep immunoSEQ assay, multiplex PCR amplified TCR CDR3 regions from genomic DNA. Extracted genomic DNA from each cell subset was spread evenly across all wells of several immunoSEQ 96-well plates, with each plate serving as a replicate. For sorted subsets, roughly 200 ng of genomic DNA, equivalent to 25,000 to 30,000 T cell genomes, went into each replicate PCR. Purified libraries were measured with a Qubit 3.0 fluorometer, size-checked on a Bioanalyzer 2100, and measured again with the KAPA Library Quantification kit. Every immunoSEQ 96-well plate was sequenced on a separate single-read 150-cycle Illumina NextSeq 550 flow cell. Per the source publication's procedure: Because the immunoSEQ output held only junctional sequences and lacked quality scores, the filtering could not match the filtering applied to full-length reads. To assign V/J genes and CDR3, sequences were annotated against IMGT germline references using PyIR, a Python wrapper for IgBLAST v1.9. Reads with weak V/J assignments (E-value above 1e-6), missing CDR3, stop codons, out-of-frame junctions, or ambiguous translated residues were removed. V3J clonotypes were defined as sequences sharing the same inferred V gene, J gene, and CDR3 amino acid sequence. The percentage overlap between two repertoires was calculated by dividing the number of shared unique clonotypes by the size of the smaller repertoire. RTK rarefaction, the Chao1 estimator, and Recon v2.1 estimates of unobserved clonotypes were used to assess repertoire richness. Generation probabilities were computed with OLGA for all TCRbeta clonotypes obtained by the gDNA method from several donors. This is the immuneACCESS table as TCRdb keeps it, with only in-frame sequences that have V and J called. A part of the clones is gone; compared with another copy, unresolved V genes explain less than half, and the rest is unexplained. That table furnishes V, J and clone size, whereas the DNA furnished D and trimming. In all, the sample holds over 2 million clones, and roughly 94% of those were seen once. Approximately 1.2% of the sample is taken by the ten largest.

The CDR3 runs 16 residues from the cysteine to the phenylalanine. Of the read, only the CDR3 DNA is kept; its 48 bases are in frame from base 1. According to the germline V gene (reference sequence), CDR1 reads SGHNT and CDR2 reads YYREEE. Germline trimming amounts to 4 bases on V and 4 bases on J, with 13 as the count of junction bases outside the gene matches. The V and J genes are TRBV5-4 and TRBJ1-1, with 7 bases aligning to TRBD1. Sequencing was performed on naive CD8+ T cells sorted from blood. The sample's cell subset or site label, in plain terms: CD45RA+CCR7+. The source of this sequence is a young man in good health. The CDR3 region reads CASSQWDQGGFTEAFF. The nucleotide sequence reads TGTGCCAGCAGCCAGTGGGACCAAGGGGGCTTCACTGAAGCTTTCTTT.